These 22 T cell receptor beta chains originate from one sample sequenced in a study of blood T cell repertoires in COVID-19. Repertoires were generated with immunoSEQ multiplex PCR, while TCRdb's copy carries only in-frame clones and drops some. This sample has 360,000 or so clones, with roughly 90% found just once. The sample comprised PBMCs or T cells enriched from blood (not recorded which). The receptors were sampled from a woman in her thirties who had been exposed to COVID-19.

V usage is TRBV7-8 and J usage is TRBJ1-2; 7 positions match TRBD1. The germline gives CDR1 SGHVS, CDR2 FQNEAQ. The ends lost 4 bases at V and 4 bases at J; junction bases unmatched: 6. The CDR3 contains 14 residues. CDR3 amino acids: CASSSGRDSYGYTF. CDR3 DNA: TGTGCCAGCAGCTCAGGCCGGGACAGCTATGGCTACACCTTC.

This clone appeared a few times. This chain connects TRBV18 to TRBJ1-5; a possible D gene is TRBD1 (6 bases). Germline CDR1 KGHSH, CDR2 LQKENI. The V gene lost 3 bases and the J gene lost 4 bases, with 10 bases spanning the gap. This CDR3 comprises 14 residues. CDR3 residues: CASSPDRRNQPQHF. The CDR3, as DNA: TGTGCCAGCTCACCCGACAGGAGAAATCAGCCCCAGCATTTT. The whole variable domain, remainder taken from reference TRBV18 and TRBJ1-5, is NAGVMQNPRHLVRRRGQEARLRCSPMKGHSHVYWYRQLPEEGLKFMVYLQKENIIDESGMPKERFSAEFPKEGPSILRIQQVVRGDSAAYFCASSPDRRNQPQHFGDGTRLSIL.

The chain recombines TRBV5-1 with TRBJ1-5, with D perhaps TRBD1 (5 bases). CDR1 and CDR2 (germline): SGHRS, YFSETQ. V lost 4 bases, J lost 7 bases, and 15 bases lay in between. This CDR3 spans 14 amino acids. The CDR3 nucleotides are TGCGCCAGCAGCCCCGGGGAGGAGGGGCAGCCCCAGCATTTT. It translates to CASSPGEEGQPQHF.

This chain joins TRBV15 and TRBJ2-1, with D perhaps TRBD1 (6 bases). V was cut by 0 bases and J by 4 bases, with 10 bases left in between. Per the germline V gene, CDR1 is LNHNV and CDR2 is YYDKDF (reference sequence). This CDR3 has 15 amino acids. The chain's CDR3 is CATSRDHGQYNEQFF. The CDR3 bases are TGTGCCACCAGCAGAGATCACGGACAGTACAATGAGCAGTTCTTC.

The chain combines TRBV5-1 with TRBJ1-1; D remains unclear. The ends were cut back, 0 bases at V and 4 bases at J, with 7 bases in the middle. The V gene's germline CDR1 is SGHRS and CDR2 YFSETQ. This CDR3 is 13 amino acids long. In nucleotides, the CDR3 is TGCGCCAGCAGCTTGGCAGGTTCCACTGAAGCTTTCTTT. Its protein is CASSLAGSTEAFF.

The rearrangement joins TRBV18 to TRBJ1-5, with a tentative D call TRBD1 (5 bases). Germline CDR1 reads KGHSH; CDR2 reads LQKENI. Trimming took off 2 bases at V and 0 bases at J, with 8 bases between the two ends. The CDR3 runs 15 residues. The DNA of the CDR3 is TGTGCCAGCTCACCATCGACAGATAGCAATCAGCCCCAGCATTTT. Its protein product is CASSPSTDSNQPQHF.

This chain connects TRBV28 to TRBJ2-7; TRBD1 agrees at 8 bases. CDR3 length equals 15 residues. J lost 3 bases, V lost 8 bases, and 12 bases had no gene match. Germline CDR1 reads MDHEN; CDR2 reads SYDVKM. CDR3 sequence (DNA): TGTGCCAGCCAACAGACAGGGGTCAAAAACTACGAGCAGTACTTC. Translation: CASQQTGVKNYEQYF.

The V gene is TRBV9, the J gene TRBJ2-1; TRBD1 aligns across 7 bases. This CDR3 region has 15 residues. Losses at the gene ends were 0 bases for V and 8 bases for J; bases not matched to a gene: 8. CDR1 and CDR2 (germline): SGDLS, YYNGEE. The CDR3 DNA sequence: TGTGCCAGCAGCGTAGTAGGGGGCGGTTCGTATGAGCAGTTCTTC. It specifies CASSVVGGGSYEQFF. The whole variable domain, remainder taken from reference TRBV9 and TRBJ2-1, is DSGVTQTPKHLITATGQRVTLRCSPRSGDLSVYWYQQSLDQGLQFLIQYYNGEERAKGNILERFSAQQFPDLHSELNLSSLELGDSALYFCASSVVGGGSYEQFFGPGTRLTVL.

This clone was counted between two and nine times. The chain employs TRBV6-4 and TRBJ2-6; D may be TRBD2 (5 bases). The V end was cut by 0 bases, the J end by 4 bases, with 10 bases between. The CDR3 has 16 residues. The germline gives CDR1 MRHNA, CDR2 SNTAGT. CDR3 residues: CASSDSGATGANVLTF. DNA for the CDR3: TGTGCCAGCAGTGACTCGGGAGCGACAGGGGCCAACGTCCTGACTTTC.

The gene calls are TRBV18 and TRBJ2-1; 10 bases align to TRBD2. The CDR3 totals 15 residues. Germline CDR1 is KGHSH and CDR2 is LQKENI. V gave up 3 bases and J gave up 5 bases; unmatched junction bases: 4. CDR3 protein: CASSPLAGDDNEQFF. The CDR3 bases are TGTGCCAGCTCACCGCTAGCGGGAGACGACAATGAGCAGTTCTTC.

J is TRBJ2-7 and V is TRBV7-3; TRBD2 is a possible D gene (7 bases). The CDR3 consists of 16 residues. V gave up 5 bases and J gave up 3 bases, with 20 bases separating them. The V gene's germline CDR1 is SGHTA and CDR2 FQGTGA. The CDR3 nucleotides are TGTGCCAGCAGCCCCGTAGGGGGGGGCTCCCTCTACGAGCAGTACTTC. This encodes CASSPVGGGSLYEQYF.

This clone has only one observation. The rearrangement links TRBV9 to TRBJ1-3; 7 nucleotides agree with TRBD1. The germline CDR1 and CDR2 sequences are SGDLS and YYNGEE. The CDR3 sequence is 14 residues long. The trim removed 4 bases at V and 6 bases at J, leaving 7 bases unmatched. CDR3 in amino acids: CASSTRDRANTIYF. The CDR3 region has the DNA TGTGCCAGCAGCACCCGGGACAGAGCAAACACCATATATTTT.

This sequence joins TRBV10-3 and TRBJ1-5; D gene uncertain. The CDR3 has 14 residues. V shed 0 bases and J shed 3 bases, with 6 bases lying between them. CDR1 is ENHRY and CDR2 is SYGVKD in the germline V gene. The CDR3: CAISESAANQPQHF. In DNA form, the CDR3 reads TGTGCCATCAGTGAGTCCGCGGCCAATCAGCCCCAGCATTTT.

The chain is built from TRBV27 and TRBJ2-3, with D possibly being TRBD1 (6 bases). The CDR3 covers 14 residues. The V end was cut by 10 bases, the J end by 0 bases, with 14 bases between. Germline lookup yields CDR1 MNHEY and CDR2 SMNVEV (reference sequence). The CDR3, as DNA: TGTGCCACCAAACAGGGTACGAGCACAGATACGCAGTATTTT. It translates to CATKQGTSTDTQYF.

The rearrangement links TRBV19 to TRBJ1-5; weak D call: TRBD1 (5 bases). The CDR3 covers 15 residues. Trimming pared 3 bases from V and 2 bases from J, leaving 11 bases between. Per the germline V gene, CDR1 is LNHDA and CDR2 is SQIVND (reference sequence). The CDR3: CASSIRRGGNQPQHF. The CDR3 bases are TGTGCCAGTAGTATCCGGAGGGGCGGCAATCAGCCCCAGCATTTT.

The CDR3 DNA follows: TGTGCCAGCAGTTCTCCTGCGGGCGGGGGGACCCAGTACTTC. This translates into CASSSPAGGGTQYF. The chain combines TRBV27 with TRBJ2-5; 7 bases map to TRBD2. Germline V gene data show CDR1 as MNHEY and CDR2 as SMNVEV (reference sequence). This CDR3 contains 14 residues. The V gene end was trimmed by 4 bases and the J gene end by 7 bases; junction bases not matched to a gene: 9.

The chain joins TRBV7-6 to TRBJ2-7; possible D gene TRBD1, 6 bases. Per germline, CDR1 SGHVS and CDR2 FNYEAQ. V was clipped by 2 bases and J by 5 bases, with 16 bases between them. The CDR3 sequence is 15 residues long. CDR3 residues: CASSLQGPQDNEQYF. The CDR3 bases are TGTGCCAGCAGCTTACAGGGGCCCCAGGACAACGAGCAGTACTTC.

The CDR3: CASRREGYNEQFF. CDR3 sequence (DNA): TGTGCCAGCAGGCGGGAGGGATACAATGAGCAGTTCTTC. The chain employs TRBV27 and TRBJ2-1, with 9 bases fitting TRBD2. This CDR3 is built from 13 residues. J gave up 4 bases and V 6 bases, and 1 base lay outside the gene matches. The V gene's germline CDR1 is MNHEY and CDR2 SMNVEV (reference sequence).

The chain joins TRBV19 to TRBJ2-7, with a weak D call TRBD1 (6 bases). Germline V gives CDR1 LNHDA, CDR2 SQIVND (reference sequence). V dropped 1 base and J dropped 6 bases, with 10 bases sitting between them. The CDR3 covers 13 residues. The CDR3, as DNA: TGTGCCAGTAGTATAGGGCAGGGGCTCGAGCAGTACTTC. Its protein is CASSIGQGLEQYF.

This chain links TRBV4-2 with TRBJ1-4; the match to TRBD1 covers 7 bases. The CDR3 has 14 amino acids. CDR1 is LGHNA and CDR2 is YNFKEQ in the germline V gene. V lost 1 base and J lost 6; bases outside the gene matches: 2. This CDR3 reads CASSQGGTDEKLFF. In nucleotides, the CDR3 is TGTGCCAGCAGCCAAGGGGGGACAGATGAAAAACTGTTTTTT.

The V gene is TRBV5-4, the J gene TRBJ2-7; TRBD2 aligns across 10 bases. The CDR3 has 16 amino acids. Germline CDR1 reads SGHNT; CDR2 reads YYREEE (reference sequence). The V segment lost 3 bases and the J segment 2 bases; nucleotides outside the gene matches: 8. This CDR3 reads CASSSVPSGSAYEQYF. In nucleotides, the CDR3 is TGTGCCAGCAGCTCTGTTCCTAGCGGGAGTGCCTACGAGCAGTACTTC.

The V call is TRBV28, the J call TRBJ2-7, with D hard to call. V lost 8 bases to trimming and J lost 7 bases, with 18 bases between them. Germline CDR1 reads MDHEN; CDR2 reads SYDVKM. There are 13 residues in the CDR3. CDR3 DNA sequence: TGTGCCAGCTGCAGGCTATTAAAGCAGGAGCAGTACTTC. It encodes CASCRLLKQEQYF.